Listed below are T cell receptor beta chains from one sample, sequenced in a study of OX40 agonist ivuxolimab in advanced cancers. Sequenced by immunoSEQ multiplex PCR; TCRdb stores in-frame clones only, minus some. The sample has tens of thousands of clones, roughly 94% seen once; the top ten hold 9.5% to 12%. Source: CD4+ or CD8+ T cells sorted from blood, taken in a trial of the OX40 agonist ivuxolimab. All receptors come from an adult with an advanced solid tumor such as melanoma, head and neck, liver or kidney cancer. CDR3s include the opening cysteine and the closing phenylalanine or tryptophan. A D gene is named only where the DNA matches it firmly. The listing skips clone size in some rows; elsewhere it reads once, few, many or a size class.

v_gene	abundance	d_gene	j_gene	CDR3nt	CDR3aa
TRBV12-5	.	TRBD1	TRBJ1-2	TGTGCTAGTGGTTTGGACGGACAGGCGATTAACTATGGCTACACCTTC	CASGLDGQAINYGYTF
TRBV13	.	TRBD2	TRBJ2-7	TGTGCCAGCAGCTTAGGGCGGGAGCGCTACTACGAGCAGTACTTC	CASSLGRERYYEQYF
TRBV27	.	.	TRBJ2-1	TGTGCCAGCAGTTTATCCTACAGGGATCCCAATTTCTTC	CASSLSYRDPNFF
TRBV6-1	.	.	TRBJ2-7	TGTGCCAGCAGTGGACGGACCGGGACAATAAGCTACGAGCAGTACTTC	CASSGRTGTISYEQYF
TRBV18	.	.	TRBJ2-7	TGTGCCAGCTCACCTAACCCCGGGACATACCACTACGAGCAGTACTTC	CASSPNPGTYHYEQYF
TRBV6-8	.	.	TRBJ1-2	TGTGCCAGCAGTACAGAGAACTATGGCTACACCTTC	CASSTENYGYTF
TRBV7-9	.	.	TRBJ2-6	TGTGCCAGCGCATCCCCCCCCCGGGGTTCCGGGGCCAACGTCCTGACTTTC	CASASPPRGSGANVLTF
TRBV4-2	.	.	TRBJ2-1	TGTGCCAGCAGCCAAGAAGAACTAGATTGGAATGAGCAGTTCTTC	CASSQEELDWNEQFF
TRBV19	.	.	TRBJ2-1	TGTGCCAGTAGGGAGGAGGTAGGAGATTTACAAGGTGAGCAGTTCTTC	CASREEVGDLQGEQFF
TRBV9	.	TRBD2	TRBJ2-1	TGTGCCAGCAGCCCCCGACTAGCGGGGGACAATGAGCAGTTCTTC	CASSPRLAGDNEQFF
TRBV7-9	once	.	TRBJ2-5	TGTGCCAGCAGCTTACCGGACACCAAGTACCAAGAGACCCAGTACTTC	CASSLPDTKYQETQYF
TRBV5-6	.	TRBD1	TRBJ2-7	TGTGCCAGCAGCTCAGGTGGACAGGTTGACGAGCAGTACTTC	CASSSGGQVDEQYF
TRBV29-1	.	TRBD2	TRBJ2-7	TGCAGCGGAAAAGCGGGATTGGACTACGAGCAGTACTTC	CSGKAGLDYEQYF
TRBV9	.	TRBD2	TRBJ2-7	TGTGCCAGCAGCGTAGGAGCGGGAGGGCCATTGGCCGAGCAGTACTTC	CASSVGAGGPLAEQYF
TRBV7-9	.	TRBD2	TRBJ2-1	TGTGCCAGCAGCGCCCTAGCGGGAGGCCCCAATGAGCAGTTCTTC	CASSALAGGPNEQFF
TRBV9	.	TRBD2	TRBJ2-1	TGTGCCAGCAGCGTCGGGGGGAGGTACAATGAGCAGTTCTTC	CASSVGGRYNEQFF
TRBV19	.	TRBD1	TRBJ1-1	TGTGCCAGTAGCATGACAGGGACTGAAGCTTTCTTT	CASSMTGTEAFF
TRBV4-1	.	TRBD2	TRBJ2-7	TGCGCCAGCAGCCAAGCCAGCGGGAGCTCCGAGCAGTACTTC	CASSQASGSSEQYF
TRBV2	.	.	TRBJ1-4	TGTGCCAGCAGTGAATTCATCGGTGCAACTAATGAAAAACTGTTTTTT	CASSEFIGATNEKLFF
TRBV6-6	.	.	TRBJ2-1	TGTGCCAGCGCCTACCGTCACGGAGCCTACAATGAGCAGTTCTTC	CASAYRHGAYNEQFF
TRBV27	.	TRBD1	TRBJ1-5	TGTGCCAGCAGTCCCGGGACAGGGGGCAATCAGCCCCAGCATTTT	CASSPGTGGNQPQHF
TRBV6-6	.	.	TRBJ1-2	TGTGCCAGCTTTGGAGGAGAGGGGGGCTACACCTTC	CASFGGEGGYTF
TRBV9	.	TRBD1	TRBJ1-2	TGTGCCAGCAGCCTATCTCGGGACAGACCTAACTATGGCTACACCTTC	CASSLSRDRPNYGYTF
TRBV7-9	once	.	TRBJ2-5	TGTGCCAGCAGCTTAGTTGGCTCAGGGCAAGAGACCCAGTACTTC	CASSLVGSGQETQYF
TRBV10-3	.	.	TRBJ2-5	TGTGCCATCAGTGACGTGGAGGCCACCTTCCAAGAGACCCAGTACTTC	CAISDVEATFQETQYF
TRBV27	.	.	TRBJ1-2	TGTGCCAGCAGTTTCCCCAGCGGGTATGGCTACACCTTC	CASSFPSGYGYTF
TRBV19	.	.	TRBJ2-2	TGTGCCAGTATGTCGGGAGCCGGGGAGCTGTTTTTT	CASMSGAGELFF
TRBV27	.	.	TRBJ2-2	TGTGCCAGCAGACCCGGGACACCCAACACCGGGGAGCTGTTTTTT	CASRPGTPNTGELFF
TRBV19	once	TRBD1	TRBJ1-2	TGTGCCAGTAGCCGACAGGGGGAATTGAATGGCTACACCTTC	CASSRQGELNGYTF
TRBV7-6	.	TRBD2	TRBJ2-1	TGTGCCAGCAGCTTAGGACTAGCGGGTAGCTCCTACAATGAGCAGTTCTTC	CASSLGLAGSSYNEQFF
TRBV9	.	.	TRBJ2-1	TGTGCCAGCAGCTCGGTGGGTGAGCAGTTCTTC	CASSSVGEQFF
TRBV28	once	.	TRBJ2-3	TGTGCCCGCGCAAGTAGGGGCGAGGATCACTCTGATACGCAGTATTTT	CARASRGEDHSDTQYF
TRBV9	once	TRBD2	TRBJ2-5	TGTGCCAGCAGCGCTAGCGGGAGTTCTGAGACCCAGTACTTC	CASSASGSSETQYF
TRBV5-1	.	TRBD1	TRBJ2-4	TGCGCCAGCAGCTTGGAGCGACAGGGGAGGAACATTCAGTACTTC	CASSLERQGRNIQYF
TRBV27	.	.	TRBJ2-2	TGTGCCAGCAGTTTCCCTGGGGGGCCCATGAACACCGGGGAGCTGTTTTTT	CASSFPGGPMNTGELFF
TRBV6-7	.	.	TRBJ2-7	TGTGCCAGCAGTTACCGGAACTACTACGAGCAGTACTTC	CASSYRNYYEQYF
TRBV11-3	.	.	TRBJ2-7	TGTGCCAGCAGCTTAGCACCTGATACGACCTACGAGCAGTACTTC	CASSLAPDTTYEQYF
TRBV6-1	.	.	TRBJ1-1	TGTGCCAGCAGAGAAGGAGGGAGCACTGAAGCTTTCTTT	CASREGGSTEAFF
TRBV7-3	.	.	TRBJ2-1	TGTGCCAGCAGCATTACAGGGTTCTCCTACAATGAGCAGTTCTTC	CASSITGFSYNEQFF
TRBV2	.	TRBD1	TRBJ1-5	TGTGCCAGCATGGACAGGGGGCTTAATCAGCCCCAGCATTTT	CASMDRGLNQPQHF
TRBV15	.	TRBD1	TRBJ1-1	TGTGCCACCCGAGAGGGACAGCCGAACACTGAAGCTTTCTTT	CATREGQPNTEAFF
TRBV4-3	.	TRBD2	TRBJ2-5	TGCGCCAGCAGCCAAGAAGCGGGACCTTCAGAGACCCAGTACTTC	CASSQEAGPSETQYF
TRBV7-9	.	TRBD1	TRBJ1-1	TGTGCCAGCAGGCCCCCGGGACAGGAGAACACTGAAGCTTTCTTT	CASRPPGQENTEAFF
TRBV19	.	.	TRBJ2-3	TGTGCCAGTAGTATAGGCACGGTAGTTTCTGATACGCAGTATTTT	CASSIGTVVSDTQYF
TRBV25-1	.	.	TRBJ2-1	TGTGCCAGCAGTGCCCGACAGGACGGATACAATGAGCAGTTCTTC	CASSARQDGYNEQFF